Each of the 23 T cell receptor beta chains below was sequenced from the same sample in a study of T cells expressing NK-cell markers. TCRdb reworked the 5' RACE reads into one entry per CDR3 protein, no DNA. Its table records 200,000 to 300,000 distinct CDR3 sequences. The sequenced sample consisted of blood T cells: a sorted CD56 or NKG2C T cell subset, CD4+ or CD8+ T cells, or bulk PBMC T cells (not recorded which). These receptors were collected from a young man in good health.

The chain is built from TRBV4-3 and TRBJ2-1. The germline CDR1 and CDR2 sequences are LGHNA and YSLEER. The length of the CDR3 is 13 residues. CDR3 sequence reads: CASSLYRGNEQFF.

The CDR3 is CASSQEGRRTTEAFF. The chain uses TRBV3-1 and TRBJ1-1; the TCRdb call, TRBD1, lacks DNA for checking. Per germline, CDR1 LGHDT and CDR2 YNNKEL (reference sequence). The CDR3 extends over 15 amino acids. The full variable domain, completed using reference TRBV3-1 and TRBJ1-1, is DTAVSQTPKYLVTQMGNDKSIKCEQNLGHDTMYWYKQDSKKFLKIMFSYNNKELIINETVPNRFSPKSPDKAHLNLHINSLELGDSAVYFCASSQEGRRTTEAFFGQGTRLTVV.

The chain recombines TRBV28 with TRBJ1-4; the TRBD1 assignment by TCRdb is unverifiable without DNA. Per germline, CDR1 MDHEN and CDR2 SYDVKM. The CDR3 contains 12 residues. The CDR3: CASSRGIEKLFF. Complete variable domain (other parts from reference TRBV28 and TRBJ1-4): DVKVTQSSRYLVKRTGEKVFLECVQDMDHENMFWYRQDPGLGLRLIYFSYDVKMKEKGDIPEGYSVSREKKERFSLILESASTNQTSMYLCASSRGIEKLFFGSGTQLSVL.

This chain's CDR3 is CSVGSRVTDTQYF. The rearrangement uses TRBV29-1 and TRBJ2-3. CDR1 is SQVTM and CDR2 is ANQGSEA in the germline V gene. The CDR3 consists of 13 residues.

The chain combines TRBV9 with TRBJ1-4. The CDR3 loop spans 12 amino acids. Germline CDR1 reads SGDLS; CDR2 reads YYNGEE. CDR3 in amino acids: CASSAFNEKLFF.

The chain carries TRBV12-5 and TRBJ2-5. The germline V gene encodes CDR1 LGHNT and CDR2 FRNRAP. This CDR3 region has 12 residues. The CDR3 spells CASGLYGETQYF.

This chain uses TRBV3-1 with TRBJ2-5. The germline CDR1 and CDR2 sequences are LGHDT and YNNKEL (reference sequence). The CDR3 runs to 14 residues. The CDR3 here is CASSQDRQRKTQYF.

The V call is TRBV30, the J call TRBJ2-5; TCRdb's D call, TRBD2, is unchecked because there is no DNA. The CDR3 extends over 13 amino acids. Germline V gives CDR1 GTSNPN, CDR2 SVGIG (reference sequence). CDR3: CAWRPSGMATQYF.

CDR3 region: CAWGISSGQYF. This chain connects TRBV30 to TRBJ2-3. The germline V gene has CDR1 GTSNPN and CDR2 SVGIG (reference sequence). This CDR3 has 11 amino acids.

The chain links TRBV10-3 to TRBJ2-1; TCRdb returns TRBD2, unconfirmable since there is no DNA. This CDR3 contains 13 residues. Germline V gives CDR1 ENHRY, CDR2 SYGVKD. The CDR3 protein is CAVSSGKRDEQFF.

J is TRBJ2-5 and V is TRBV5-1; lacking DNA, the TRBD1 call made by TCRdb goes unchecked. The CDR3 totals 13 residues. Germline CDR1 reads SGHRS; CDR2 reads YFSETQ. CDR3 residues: CASSTGRPETQYF.

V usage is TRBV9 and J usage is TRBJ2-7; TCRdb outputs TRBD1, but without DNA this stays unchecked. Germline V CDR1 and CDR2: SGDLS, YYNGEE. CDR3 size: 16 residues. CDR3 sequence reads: CASSPGQGTPTYEQYF. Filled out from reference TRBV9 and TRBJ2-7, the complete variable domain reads DSGVTQTPKHLITATGQRVTLRCSPRSGDLSVYWYQQSLDQGLQFLIQYYNGEERAKGNILERFSAQQFPDLHSELNLSSLELGDSALYFCASSPGQGTPTYEQYFGPGTRLTVT.

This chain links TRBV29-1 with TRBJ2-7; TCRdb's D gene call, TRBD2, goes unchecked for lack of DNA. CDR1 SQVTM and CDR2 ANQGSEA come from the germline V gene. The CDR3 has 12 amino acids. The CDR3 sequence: CSGQGLSYEQYF.

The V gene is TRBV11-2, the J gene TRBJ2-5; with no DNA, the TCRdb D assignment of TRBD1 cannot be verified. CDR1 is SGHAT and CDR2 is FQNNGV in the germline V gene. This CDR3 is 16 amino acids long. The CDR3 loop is CASSLEGYRGFETQYF.

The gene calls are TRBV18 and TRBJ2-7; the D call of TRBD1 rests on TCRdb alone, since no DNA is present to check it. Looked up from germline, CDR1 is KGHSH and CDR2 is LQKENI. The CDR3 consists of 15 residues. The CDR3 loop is CASSRSGTGDYEQYF.

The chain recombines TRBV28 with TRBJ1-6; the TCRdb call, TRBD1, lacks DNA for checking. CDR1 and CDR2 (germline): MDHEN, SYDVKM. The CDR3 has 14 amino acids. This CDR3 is CASVPTPYNSPLHF.

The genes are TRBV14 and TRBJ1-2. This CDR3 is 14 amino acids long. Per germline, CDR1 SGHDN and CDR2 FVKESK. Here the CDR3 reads CASSQDKVVGGYTF.

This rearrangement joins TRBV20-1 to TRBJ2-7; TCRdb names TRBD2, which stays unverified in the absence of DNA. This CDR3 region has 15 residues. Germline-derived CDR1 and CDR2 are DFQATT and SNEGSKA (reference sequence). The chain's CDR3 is CSARGGTSGESGQYF.

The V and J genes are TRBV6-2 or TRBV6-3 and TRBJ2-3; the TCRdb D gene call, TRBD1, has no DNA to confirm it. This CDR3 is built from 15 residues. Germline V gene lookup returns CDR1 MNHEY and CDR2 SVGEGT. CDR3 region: CASSHFTGGTDTQYF.

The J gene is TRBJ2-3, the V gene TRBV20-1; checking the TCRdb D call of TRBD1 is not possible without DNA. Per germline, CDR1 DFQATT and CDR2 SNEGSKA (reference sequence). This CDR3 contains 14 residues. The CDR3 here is CSATDGMSTDTQYF.

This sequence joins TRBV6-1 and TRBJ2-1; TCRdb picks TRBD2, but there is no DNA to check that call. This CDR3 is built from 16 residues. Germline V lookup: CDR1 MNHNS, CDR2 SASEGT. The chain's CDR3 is CASTRLGLAGSPEQFF.

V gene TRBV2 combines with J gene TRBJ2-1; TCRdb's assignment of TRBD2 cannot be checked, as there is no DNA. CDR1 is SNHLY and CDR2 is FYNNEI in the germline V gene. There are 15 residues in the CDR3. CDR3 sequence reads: CASMSGRASWNEQFF.

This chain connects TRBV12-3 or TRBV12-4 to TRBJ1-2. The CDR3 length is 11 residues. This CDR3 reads CASTSNYGYTF.